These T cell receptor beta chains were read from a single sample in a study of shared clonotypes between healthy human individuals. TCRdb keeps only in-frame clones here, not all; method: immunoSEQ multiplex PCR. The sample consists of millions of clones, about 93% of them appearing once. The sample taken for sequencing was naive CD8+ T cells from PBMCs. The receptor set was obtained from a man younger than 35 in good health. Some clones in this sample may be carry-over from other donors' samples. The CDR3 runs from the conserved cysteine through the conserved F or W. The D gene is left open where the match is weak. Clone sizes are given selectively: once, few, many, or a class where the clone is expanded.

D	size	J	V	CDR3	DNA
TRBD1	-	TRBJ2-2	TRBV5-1	CASSLSDRGHAGELFF	TGCGCCAGCAGCTTGTCAGACAGGGGGCATGCCGGGGAGCTGTTTTTT
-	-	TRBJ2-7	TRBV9	CASSVGGSSYEQYF	TGTGCCAGCAGCGTAGGGGGGTCATCCTACGAGCAGTACTTC
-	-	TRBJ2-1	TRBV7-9	CASSLWTRNEQFF	TGTGCCAGCAGCCTCTGGACCCGGAATGAGCAGTTCTTC
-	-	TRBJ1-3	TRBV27	CASSSRAGNTIYF	TGTGCCAGCAGTTCCAGGGCTGGAAACACCATATATTTT
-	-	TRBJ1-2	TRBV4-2	CASSQDSRGEGYTF	TGTGCCAGCAGCCAAGATAGCAGGGGCGAGGGCTACACCTTC
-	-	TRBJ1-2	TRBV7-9	CASSLARVGYGYTF	TGTGCCAGCAGCTTAGCGCGGGTCGGGTATGGCTACACCTTC
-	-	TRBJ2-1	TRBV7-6	CASSLGTASEQFF	TGTGCCAGCAGCCTAGGGACTGCTAGTGAGCAGTTCTTC
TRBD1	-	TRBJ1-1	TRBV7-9	CASSPPRGLEDTEAFF	TGTGCCAGCAGTCCCCCCAGGGGGCTCGAGGACACTGAAGCTTTCTTT
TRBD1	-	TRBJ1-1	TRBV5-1	CASSSGQGLLSGKTEAFF	TGCGCCAGCAGCTCGGGACAGGGTCTTCTTTCGGGGAAGACTGAAGCTTTCTTT
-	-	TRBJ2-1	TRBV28	CASSLRFNEQFF	TGTGCCAGCAGTTTACGGTTCAATGAGCAGTTCTTC
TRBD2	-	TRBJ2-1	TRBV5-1	CASRLAGGHFEQFF	TGCGCCAGCAGGCTAGCGGGAGGGCATTTTGAGCAGTTCTTC
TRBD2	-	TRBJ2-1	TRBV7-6	CASSLYAGGTYNEQFF	TGTGCCAGCAGCTTATACGCGGGAGGGACTTACAATGAGCAGTTCTTC
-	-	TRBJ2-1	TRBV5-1	CASKGGGTAYNEQFF	TGCGCCAGCAAAGGGGGAGGGACAGCCTACAATGAGCAGTTCTTC
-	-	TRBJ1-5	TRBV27	CASGFNSNQPQHF	TGTGCCAGCGGCTTTAATAGCAATCAGCCCCAGCATTTT
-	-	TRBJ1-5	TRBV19	CASSSASNQPQHF	TGTGCCAGTAGTTCGGCGAGCAATCAGCCCCAGCATTTT
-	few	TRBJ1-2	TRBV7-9	CASSLGGNGYTF	TGTGCCAGCAGCTTAGGGGGGAATGGCTACACCTTC
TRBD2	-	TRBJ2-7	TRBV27	CASRALWTSGRANGEQYF	TGTGCCAGCAGGGCCCTCTGGACTAGCGGGAGGGCCAACGGCGAGCAGTACTTC
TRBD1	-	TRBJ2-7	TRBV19	CASSWTGGLNEQYF	TGTGCCAGTAGTTGGACAGGGGGTTTGAACGAGCAGTACTTC
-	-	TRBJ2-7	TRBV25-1	CASSEAGSYEQYF	TGTGCCAGCAGTGAAGCTGGCTCCTACGAGCAGTACTTC
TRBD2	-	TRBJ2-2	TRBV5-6	CASSLGLAGDTGELFF	TGTGCCAGCAGCCTGGGACTAGCGGGAGACACCGGGGAGCTGTTTTTT
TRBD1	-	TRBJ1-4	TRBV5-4	CASSSTGTNEKLFF	TGTGCCAGCAGCTCGACAGGGACTAATGAAAAACTGTTTTTT
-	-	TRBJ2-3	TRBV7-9	CASSFGDTQYF	TGTGCCAGCAGCTTTGGAGATACGCAGTATTTT
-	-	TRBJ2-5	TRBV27	CASSLLGGEETQYF	TGTGCCAGCAGTTTATTAGGGGGAGAAGAGACCCAGTACTTC
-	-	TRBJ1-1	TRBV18	CASSPSQDSSLNTEAFF	TGTGCCAGCTCACCCTCTCAAGACAGCTCCTTGAACACTGAAGCTTTCTTT
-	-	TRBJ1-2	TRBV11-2	CASSLHPATNYGYTF	TGTGCCAGCAGCTTACATCCGGCGACTAACTATGGCTACACCTTC
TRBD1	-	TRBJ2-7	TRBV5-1	CASSLDWDRGSEQYF	TGCGCCAGCAGCTTGGATTGGGACAGGGGATCCGAGCAGTACTTC
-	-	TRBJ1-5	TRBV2	CASSEANSNQPQHF	TGTGCCAGCAGTGAGGCAAATAGCAATCAGCCCCAGCATTTT
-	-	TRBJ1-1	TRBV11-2	CASSQRRQQQAFF	TGTGCCAGCAGCCAGAGAAGACAGCAGCAAGCTTTCTTT
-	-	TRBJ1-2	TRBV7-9	CASSGDRSYGYTF	TGTGCCAGCAGCGGAGACAGGAGTTATGGCTACACCTTC
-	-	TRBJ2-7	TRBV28	CASSPGTGAHEQYF	TGTGCCAGCAGCCCTGGGACGGGGGCCCACGAGCAGTACTTC
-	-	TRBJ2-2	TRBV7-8	CASSPASGTLHVELFF	TGTGCCAGCAGCCCGGCGTCCGGGACCCTACATGTGGAGCTGTTTTTT
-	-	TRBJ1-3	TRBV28	CASSFRGASPGNTIYF	TGTGCCAGCAGTTTTAGGGGAGCGTCGCCTGGAAACACCATATATTTT
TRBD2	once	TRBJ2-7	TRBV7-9	CASSSPSGAFYEQYF	TGTGCCAGCAGCTCCCCTAGCGGGGCATTTTACGAGCAGTACTTC
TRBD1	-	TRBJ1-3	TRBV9	CASSAWDSSGNTIYF	TGTGCCAGCAGCGCCTGGGACAGCTCTGGAAACACCATATATTTT
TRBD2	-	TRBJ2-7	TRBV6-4	CASSPLAGGPNEQYF	TGTGCCAGCAGTCCCTTAGCGGGAGGGCCCAACGAGCAGTACTTC
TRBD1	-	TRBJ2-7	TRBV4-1	CASSQEATGRSYEQYF	TGCGCCAGCAGCCAAGAGGCGACAGGGAGATCCTACGAGCAGTACTTC
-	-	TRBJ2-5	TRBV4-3	CASSQDHMGEWGETQYF	TGCGCCAGCAGCCAAGATCACATGGGAGAATGGGGAGAGACCCAGTACTTC
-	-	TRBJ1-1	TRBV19	CASSIEGRGTEAFF	TGTGCCAGTAGTATAGAAGGCAGGGGAACTGAAGCTTTCTTT
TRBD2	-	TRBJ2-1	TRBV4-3	CASSQGGLAGGPSLPPEQFF	TGCGCCAGCAGCCAAGGTGGTCTAGCGGGAGGGCCTAGCCTACCCCCTGAGCAGTTCTTC
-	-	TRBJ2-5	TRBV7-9	CASSLGGRLLQETQYF	TGTGCCAGCAGCTTAGGCGGACGGCTCTTACAAGAGACCCAGTACTTC
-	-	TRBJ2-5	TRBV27	CASRTIQGPQETQYF	TGTGCCAGCAGGACGATACAGGGCCCCCAAGAGACCCAGTACTTC
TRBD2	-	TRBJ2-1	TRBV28	CASSGGLAGGPLSSYNEQFF	TGTGCCAGCAGTGGCGGACTAGCGGGAGGGCCGCTCAGCTCCTACAATGAGCAGTTCTTC
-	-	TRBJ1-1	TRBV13	CASSLRPDGYDMNTEAFF	TGTGCCAGCAGCTTAAGGCCGGACGGATACGACATGAACACTGAAGCTTTCTTT
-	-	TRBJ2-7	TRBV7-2	CASSPRPYEQYF	TGTGCCAGCAGCCCGCGCCCCTACGAGCAGTACTTC
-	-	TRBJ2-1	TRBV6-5	CASSYSVGEQFF	TGTGCCAGCAGTTACTCGGTTGGCGAGCAGTTCTTC
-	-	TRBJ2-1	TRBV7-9	CASSFSPELGAMEQFF	TGTGCCAGCAGCTTCTCCCCTGAGTTAGGTGCGATGGAGCAGTTCTTC